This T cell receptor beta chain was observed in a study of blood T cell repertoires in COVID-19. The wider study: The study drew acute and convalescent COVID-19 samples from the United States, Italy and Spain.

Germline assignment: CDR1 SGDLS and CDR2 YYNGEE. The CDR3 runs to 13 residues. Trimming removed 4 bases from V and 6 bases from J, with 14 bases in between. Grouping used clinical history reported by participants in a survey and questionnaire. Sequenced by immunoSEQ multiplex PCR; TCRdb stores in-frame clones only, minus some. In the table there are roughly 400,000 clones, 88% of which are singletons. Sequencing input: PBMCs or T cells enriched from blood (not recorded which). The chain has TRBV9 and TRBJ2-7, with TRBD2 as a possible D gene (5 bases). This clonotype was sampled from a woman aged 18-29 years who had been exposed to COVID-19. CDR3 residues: CASSLWGEGEQYF. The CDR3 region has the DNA TGTGCCAGCAGCCTGTGGGGTGAGGGCGAGCAGTACTTC.